The rows below give T cell receptor beta chains drawn from one sample of a study of molecular identifiers for immune sequencing clone quantification. MiXCR, run by TCRdb on the PCR reads, gives a single entry per CDR3 protein. The repertoire holds a few hundred thousand distinct CDR3 sequences, with 24% as singletons. Material: naive CD8+ T cells from blood, with Jurkat cell RNA spiked in. All receptors come from a human donor in good health. Some libraries in this study had Jurkat cell RNA spiked in. Both conserved end residues are part of each CDR3. Each record gives: V gene, D gene, J gene, clone size, CDR3 DNA, CDR3 protein. D genes are given only for firm matches. Expanded clones are given a class, and other clones once, few, many or no size at all.

v_call: TRBV7-3
d_call: -
j_call: TRBJ2-3
clone_size: many
cdr3_nt: TGTGCCAGCAGCTCCGACGGAAACACAGATACGCAGTATTTT
cdr3_aa: CASSSDGNTDTQYF

v_call: TRBV4-1
d_call: -
j_call: TRBJ2-3
clone_size: -
cdr3_nt: TGCGCCGGCAGCCAAGCCGGGGGCACAGATACGCAGTATTTT
cdr3_aa: CAGSQAGGTDTQYF

v_call: TRBV4-1
d_call: -
j_call: TRBJ2-7
clone_size: many
cdr3_nt: TGCGCCAGCAGCCATCCGCAGTTGGGTTACGAGCAGTACTTC
cdr3_aa: CASSHPQLGYEQYF

v_call: TRBV28
d_call: -
j_call: TRBJ1-2
clone_size: few
cdr3_nt: TGTGCCAGCAGTTTCCACAAGGCTAACTATGGCTACACCTTC
cdr3_aa: CASSFHKANYGYTF

v_call: TRBV9
d_call: -
j_call: TRBJ2-3
clone_size: -
cdr3_nt: TGTGCCAGCAGCGTAGAAGGGGATACGCAGTATTTT
cdr3_aa: CASSVEGDTQYF

v_call: TRBV27
d_call: TRBD2
j_call: TRBJ2-3
clone_size: few
cdr3_nt: TGTGCCAGCGGAGCGGGAGGTGCAGATACGCAGTATTTT
cdr3_aa: CASGAGGADTQYF

v_call: TRBV11-2
d_call: -
j_call: TRBJ1-4
clone_size: few
cdr3_nt: TGTGCCAGCGGGGCTGCAACTAATGAAAAACTGTTTTTT
cdr3_aa: CASGAATNEKLFF

v_call: TRBV30
d_call: -
j_call: TRBJ2-2
clone_size: few
cdr3_nt: TGTGCCTGGAGTGTAGGGAACACCGGGGAGCTGTTTTTT
cdr3_aa: CAWSVGNTGELFF

v_call: TRBV15
d_call: -
j_call: TRBJ2-7
clone_size: few
cdr3_nt: TGTGCCACCAGATTAACGGGGATGACCTACGAGCAGTACTTC
cdr3_aa: CATRLTGMTYEQYF

v_call: TRBV6-1
d_call: -
j_call: TRBJ2-3
clone_size: many
cdr3_nt: TGTGCCACCAGAGCGGCGGATACGCAGTATTTT
cdr3_aa: CATRAADTQYF

v_call: TRBV29-1
d_call: TRBD2
j_call: TRBJ2-5
clone_size: few
cdr3_nt: TGCAGCGTTGAAGGGGTGTGGAGGGAGGGGACTAGCGGGAGGCCGGGAGAGACCCAGTACTTC
cdr3_aa: CSVEGVWREGTSGRPGETQYF